These T cell receptor beta chains were read from a single sample in a study. One entry per CDR3 protein results from TCRdb running MiXCR on the RT-PCR reads. This table has hundreds of thousands of distinct CDR3 sequences, approximately 15% appearing once. The sample consisted of memory CD4+ T cells from blood. The receptors here all came from a female donor in good health, serving as a healthy control. Each CDR3 is given with its conserved first and last residue. Fields, in order: clone size, D gene, J gene, V gene, CDR3 DNA, CDR3 protein. D genes are given only for firm matches. The size entry is marked missing in some rows and otherwise reads once, few, many or a size class.

clone_size: -; d_call: -; j_call: TRBJ1-2; v_call: TRBV20-1; cdr3_nt: TGCAGTGCTAGCGGGGCTGGATATGGCTACACCTTC; cdr3_aa: CSASGAGYGYTF
clone_size: few; d_call: -; j_call: TRBJ2-7; v_call: TRBV28; cdr3_nt: TGTGCCACCCTACGCGGCGAGCAGTACTTC; cdr3_aa: CATLRGEQYF
clone_size: few; d_call: -; j_call: TRBJ1-6; v_call: TRBV4-1; cdr3_nt: TGCGCCAGCAGCCAAGATTTGGTGTGGGCTACGAATTCACCCCTCCACTTT; cdr3_aa: CASSQDLVWATNSPLHF
clone_size: many; d_call: -; j_call: TRBJ2-1; v_call: TRBV20-1; cdr3_nt: TGCAGTGCTAGTGGTACTAGACAATCCTACAATGAGCAGTTCTTC; cdr3_aa: CSASGTRQSYNEQFF
clone_size: many; d_call: -; j_call: TRBJ2-7; v_call: TRBV6-1; cdr3_nt: TGTGCCAGCAGCAGGGAAAGCTCCTACGAGCAGTACTTC; cdr3_aa: CASSRESSYEQYF
clone_size: few; d_call: -; j_call: TRBJ2-7; v_call: TRBV27; cdr3_nt: TGTGCCAGCAGTTCCCTAGTAAGATCCAACCACGAGCAGTACTTC; cdr3_aa: CASSSLVRSNHEQYF
clone_size: -; d_call: TRBD2; j_call: TRBJ2-3; v_call: TRBV3-1; cdr3_nt: TGTGCCAGCAGCCTAGCGGGGTTCACAGATACGCAGTATTTT; cdr3_aa: CASSLAGFTDTQYF
clone_size: many; d_call: -; j_call: TRBJ1-2; v_call: TRBV9; cdr3_nt: TGTGCCAGCAGTGTAGAGGGCTATGGCTACACCTTC; cdr3_aa: CASSVEGYGYTF
clone_size: -; d_call: -; j_call: TRBJ2-3; v_call: TRBV5-4; cdr3_nt: TGTGCCAGCAGCTTGGGGCGGGCCGATCGGGGGGATACGCAGTATTTT; cdr3_aa: CASSLGRADRGDTQYF
clone_size: few; d_call: TRBD2; j_call: TRBJ2-3; v_call: TRBV20-1; cdr3_nt: TGCAGTGCTAGCCGTACTAGCGGGGTCACAGATACGCAGTATTTT; cdr3_aa: CSASRTSGVTDTQYF
clone_size: few; d_call: -; j_call: TRBJ2-2; v_call: TRBV6-6; cdr3_nt: TGTGCCAGCCTCAATAGGGGGGGTTCTGGCGGGGAGCTGTTTTTT; cdr3_aa: CASLNRGGSGGELFF
clone_size: many; d_call: TRBD2; j_call: TRBJ2-2; v_call: TRBV4-3; cdr3_nt: TGCGCCAGCAGCCAAGACCCCAGACTAGCCACCGGGGAGCTGTTTTTT; cdr3_aa: CASSQDPRLATGELFF
clone_size: -; d_call: -; j_call: TRBJ2-3; v_call: TRBV20-1; cdr3_nt: TGCAGTGCTCAAGTCGGGGTCACAGATACGCAGTATTTT; cdr3_aa: CSAQVGVTDTQYF
clone_size: -; d_call: TRBD1; j_call: TRBJ2-1; v_call: TRBV11-3; cdr3_nt: TGTGCCAGCAGCTTCGGGACAGAATACAATGAGCAGTTCTTC; cdr3_aa: CASSFGTEYNEQFF
clone_size: -; d_call: TRBD1; j_call: TRBJ1-1; v_call: TRBV10-2; cdr3_nt: TGCGCCAGCAGAGACAGGGGGCGAATGAACACTGAAGCTTTCTTT; cdr3_aa: CASRDRGRMNTEAFF
clone_size: -; d_call: -; j_call: TRBJ2-1; v_call: TRBV9; cdr3_nt: TGTGCCAGCAGCGTCAGAGGCACGGCATACAATGAGCAGTTCTTC; cdr3_aa: CASSVRGTAYNEQFF
clone_size: few; d_call: -; j_call: TRBJ2-1; v_call: TRBV20-1; cdr3_nt: TGCAGTGCTAGTAGCCCGCGTTACAATGAGCAGTTCTTC; cdr3_aa: CSASSPRYNEQFF
clone_size: many; d_call: -; j_call: TRBJ1-1; v_call: TRBV29-1; cdr3_nt: TGCAGCGTTGAAGATCGATTCGAGAACACTGAAGCTTTCTTT; cdr3_aa: CSVEDRFENTEAFF
clone_size: -; d_call: -; j_call: TRBJ2-1; v_call: TRBV5-4; cdr3_nt: TGTGCCAGCAGCTTGGGTGGGACTTCTGGCGATGAGCAGTTCTTC; cdr3_aa: CASSLGGTSGDEQFF
clone_size: -; d_call: TRBD2; j_call: TRBJ2-3; v_call: TRBV11-2; cdr3_nt: TGTGCCAGCAGCTTAGGGTCTAGCGGGAGGATAGATACGCAGTATTTT; cdr3_aa: CASSLGSSGRIDTQYF
clone_size: few; d_call: -; j_call: TRBJ1-6; v_call: TRBV20-1; cdr3_nt: TGCAGTGCGCCGACAGCAGTGAGCTCCTATAATTCACCCCTCCACTTT; cdr3_aa: CSAPTAVSSYNSPLHF
clone_size: -; d_call: -; j_call: TRBJ2-1; v_call: TRBV20-1; cdr3_nt: TGCAGTGCTAGCGGGATTTACGATGAGCAGTTCTTC; cdr3_aa: CSASGIYDEQFF
clone_size: -; d_call: TRBD2; j_call: TRBJ2-3; v_call: TRBV7-2; cdr3_nt: TGTGCCAGCAGCTTAGTGGGGGCGGGGGGAGCCCCCCAGCAGTATTTT; cdr3_aa: CASSLVGAGGAPQQYF
clone_size: once; d_call: -; j_call: TRBJ2-5; v_call: TRBV28; cdr3_nt: TGTGCCAGCAGCCCCTTGGGGACCGGGGAAGAGACCCAGTACTTC; cdr3_aa: CASSPLGTGEETQYF
clone_size: -; d_call: TRBD2; j_call: TRBJ2-7; v_call: TRBV5-1; cdr3_nt: TGCGCCAGCAGCGGCCTACTAGCGGGCGAGCAGTACTTC; cdr3_aa: CASSGLLAGEQYF
clone_size: many; d_call: TRBD1; j_call: TRBJ1-6; v_call: TRBV10-3; cdr3_nt: TGTGCCATCAGTACCGCCGGGACAGCTCATTCACCCCTCCACTTT; cdr3_aa: CAISTAGTAHSPLHF
clone_size: few; d_call: -; j_call: TRBJ2-1; v_call: TRBV6-1; cdr3_nt: TGTGCCAGCAGTGAAGGGGCGCTTGGTGAGCAGTTCTTC; cdr3_aa: CASSEGALGEQFF
clone_size: few; d_call: TRBD2; j_call: TRBJ2-1; v_call: TRBV19; cdr3_nt: TGTGCCAGTAGGGCTAGCGGGAGAGGAACCTACAATGAGCAGTTCTTC; cdr3_aa: CASRASGRGTYNEQFF
clone_size: -; d_call: TRBD2; j_call: TRBJ2-2; v_call: TRBV7-2; cdr3_nt: TGTGCCAGCAGCGTGATGGGGGGGGCGAACACCGGGGAGCTGTTTTTT; cdr3_aa: CASSVMGGANTGELFF
clone_size: few; d_call: -; j_call: TRBJ1-5; v_call: TRBV4-3; cdr3_nt: TGCGCCAGCAGCCAAGGGACTGCTCGGTCCCTTAATCAGCCCCAGCATTTT; cdr3_aa: CASSQGTARSLNQPQHF
clone_size: many; d_call: TRBD1; j_call: TRBJ2-3; v_call: TRBV5-1; cdr3_nt: TGCGCCAGCAGCTTACAGGGGAACGCAGATACGCAGTATTTT; cdr3_aa: CASSLQGNADTQYF
clone_size: few; d_call: -; j_call: TRBJ2-7; v_call: TRBV6-2/TRBV6-3; cdr3_nt: TGTGCCAGCAGTTACCCTCCTCGGGGGACGTACGAGCAGTACTTC; cdr3_aa: CASSYPPRGTYEQYF
clone_size: many; d_call: -; j_call: TRBJ2-7; v_call: TRBV20-1; cdr3_nt: TGCAGTGCCCCTCCAACAAACCTAGCCCTTCTCTCCTACGAGCAGTACTTC; cdr3_aa: CSAPPTNLALLSYEQYF
clone_size: -; d_call: TRBD1; j_call: TRBJ1-6; v_call: TRBV4-2; cdr3_nt: TGTGCCAGCAGCCAAGAGGAGGGGGCCCCGCGCTCCCCCCTCCACTTT; cdr3_aa: CASSQEEGAPRSPLHF
clone_size: -; d_call: TRBD2; j_call: TRBJ2-3; v_call: TRBV29-1; cdr3_nt: TGCAGCGTTGTTATCGGGGGGGCAGATACGCAGTATTTT; cdr3_aa: CSVVIGGADTQYF
clone_size: -; d_call: TRBD1; j_call: TRBJ1-5; v_call: TRBV20-1; cdr3_nt: TGCAGTGCTGTGTACAGGGGACTCAATCAGCCCCAGCATTTT; cdr3_aa: CSAVYRGLNQPQHF
clone_size: many; d_call: TRBD2; j_call: TRBJ2-7; v_call: TRBV20-1; cdr3_nt: TGCAGTGCTCCCGAGACTAGCGGGAGGCTCTACGAGCAGTACTTC; cdr3_aa: CSAPETSGRLYEQYF
clone_size: few; d_call: TRBD1; j_call: TRBJ2-1; v_call: TRBV20-1; cdr3_nt: TGCAGTGCACCTAGGGGACAGGGGTCGAATGAGCAGTTCTTC; cdr3_aa: CSAPRGQGSNEQFF
clone_size: few; d_call: -; j_call: TRBJ1-4; v_call: TRBV5-1; cdr3_nt: TGCGCCAGCAGCTCCGGGACGGTTGCAACTAATGAAAAACTGTTTTTT; cdr3_aa: CASSSGTVATNEKLFF
clone_size: -; d_call: -; j_call: TRBJ1-2; v_call: TRBV6-2/TRBV6-3; cdr3_nt: TGTGCCAGCAGTCCCACCCCCACCGGACCTTTTAACTATGGCTACACCTTC; cdr3_aa: CASSPTPTGPFNYGYTF
clone_size: -; d_call: -; j_call: TRBJ2-5; v_call: TRBV4-2; cdr3_nt: TGTGCCAGCAGCCCGGCCCGGCACGTTCAAGAGACCCAGTACTTC; cdr3_aa: CASSPARHVQETQYF
clone_size: few; d_call: TRBD1; j_call: TRBJ2-2; v_call: TRBV5-1; cdr3_nt: TGCGCCAGCACCGAATCGGGGACAGGGGGTACCGGGGAGCTGTTTTTT; cdr3_aa: CASTESGTGGTGELFF
clone_size: -; d_call: -; j_call: TRBJ2-7; v_call: TRBV20-1; cdr3_nt: TGCAGTGCTAGAGATCAATTCCGTGATGCAAACTCCTACGAGCAGTACTTC; cdr3_aa: CSARDQFRDANSYEQYF
clone_size: many; d_call: TRBD1; j_call: TRBJ1-2; v_call: TRBV4-1; cdr3_nt: TGCGCCAGCAGCGGGACAGGGGCGGGACTGGGAGGCTACACCTTC; cdr3_aa: CASSGTGAGLGGYTF
clone_size: -; d_call: TRBD1; j_call: TRBJ2-5; v_call: TRBV9; cdr3_nt: TGTGCCAGCAGCGTCGAGGGGGCTCGGGAGACCCAGTACTTC; cdr3_aa: CASSVEGARETQYF
clone_size: -; d_call: -; j_call: TRBJ2-5; v_call: TRBV5-1; cdr3_nt: TGCGCCAGCAGCTTGTCCCCTGGTGAGACCCAGTACTTC; cdr3_aa: CASSLSPGETQYF
clone_size: many; d_call: -; j_call: TRBJ2-7; v_call: TRBV5-1; cdr3_nt: TGCGCCAGCAGCTCGTCCAGTGAGGTTTACGAGCAGTACTTC; cdr3_aa: CASSSSSEVYEQYF
clone_size: -; d_call: -; j_call: TRBJ1-5; v_call: TRBV27; cdr3_nt: TGTGCCAGCACGGGGGATATCAATCAGCCCCAGCATTTT; cdr3_aa: CASTGDINQPQHF
clone_size: -; d_call: -; j_call: TRBJ1-6; v_call: TRBV6-2/TRBV6-3; cdr3_nt: TGTGCCAGCAGTACACAGGGTTCTGCGGTCCACTTT; cdr3_aa: CASSTQGSAVHF
clone_size: -; d_call: -; j_call: TRBJ2-7; v_call: TRBV18; cdr3_nt: TGTGCCAGCTCACGTCTACAGGGAAACGACGAGCAGTACTTC; cdr3_aa: CASSRLQGNDEQYF
clone_size: -; d_call: -; j_call: TRBJ2-1; v_call: TRBV5-1; cdr3_nt: TGCGCCAGCAGTGGGGATCCCTACAATGAGCAGTTCTTC; cdr3_aa: CASSGDPYNEQFF
clone_size: -; d_call: -; j_call: TRBJ1-1; v_call: TRBV7-2; cdr3_nt: TGTGCCAGCAGCTCAAATAAACATGGCCGCGGAATCACTGAAGCTTTCTTT; cdr3_aa: CASSSNKHGRGITEAFF
clone_size: few; d_call: -; j_call: TRBJ1-2; v_call: TRBV18; cdr3_nt: TGTGCCAGCTCACCAGACGACTCTTACGGTGGCTACACCTTC; cdr3_aa: CASSPDDSYGGYTF
clone_size: -; d_call: TRBD1; j_call: TRBJ2-7; v_call: TRBV7-2; cdr3_nt: TGTGCTAGCAGCCAGGGACAGGGCAAATACGAGCAGTACTTC; cdr3_aa: CASSQGQGKYEQYF
clone_size: -; d_call: TRBD1; j_call: TRBJ2-1; v_call: TRBV3-1; cdr3_nt: TGTGCCAGCAGCCAAGATAACAGGGGTTCCTACAATGAGCAGTTCTTC; cdr3_aa: CASSQDNRGSYNEQFF
clone_size: few; d_call: TRBD2; j_call: TRBJ2-1; v_call: TRBV20-1; cdr3_nt: TGCAGTGCTACCCGGACTAGCGGGAGCAATGAGCAGTTCTTC; cdr3_aa: CSATRTSGSNEQFF
clone_size: -; d_call: TRBD1; j_call: TRBJ1-1; v_call: TRBV12-3/TRBV12-4; cdr3_nt: TGTGCCAGCAGTCGGGACAGTGGAAGGACTGAAGCTTTCTTT; cdr3_aa: CASSRDSGRTEAFF